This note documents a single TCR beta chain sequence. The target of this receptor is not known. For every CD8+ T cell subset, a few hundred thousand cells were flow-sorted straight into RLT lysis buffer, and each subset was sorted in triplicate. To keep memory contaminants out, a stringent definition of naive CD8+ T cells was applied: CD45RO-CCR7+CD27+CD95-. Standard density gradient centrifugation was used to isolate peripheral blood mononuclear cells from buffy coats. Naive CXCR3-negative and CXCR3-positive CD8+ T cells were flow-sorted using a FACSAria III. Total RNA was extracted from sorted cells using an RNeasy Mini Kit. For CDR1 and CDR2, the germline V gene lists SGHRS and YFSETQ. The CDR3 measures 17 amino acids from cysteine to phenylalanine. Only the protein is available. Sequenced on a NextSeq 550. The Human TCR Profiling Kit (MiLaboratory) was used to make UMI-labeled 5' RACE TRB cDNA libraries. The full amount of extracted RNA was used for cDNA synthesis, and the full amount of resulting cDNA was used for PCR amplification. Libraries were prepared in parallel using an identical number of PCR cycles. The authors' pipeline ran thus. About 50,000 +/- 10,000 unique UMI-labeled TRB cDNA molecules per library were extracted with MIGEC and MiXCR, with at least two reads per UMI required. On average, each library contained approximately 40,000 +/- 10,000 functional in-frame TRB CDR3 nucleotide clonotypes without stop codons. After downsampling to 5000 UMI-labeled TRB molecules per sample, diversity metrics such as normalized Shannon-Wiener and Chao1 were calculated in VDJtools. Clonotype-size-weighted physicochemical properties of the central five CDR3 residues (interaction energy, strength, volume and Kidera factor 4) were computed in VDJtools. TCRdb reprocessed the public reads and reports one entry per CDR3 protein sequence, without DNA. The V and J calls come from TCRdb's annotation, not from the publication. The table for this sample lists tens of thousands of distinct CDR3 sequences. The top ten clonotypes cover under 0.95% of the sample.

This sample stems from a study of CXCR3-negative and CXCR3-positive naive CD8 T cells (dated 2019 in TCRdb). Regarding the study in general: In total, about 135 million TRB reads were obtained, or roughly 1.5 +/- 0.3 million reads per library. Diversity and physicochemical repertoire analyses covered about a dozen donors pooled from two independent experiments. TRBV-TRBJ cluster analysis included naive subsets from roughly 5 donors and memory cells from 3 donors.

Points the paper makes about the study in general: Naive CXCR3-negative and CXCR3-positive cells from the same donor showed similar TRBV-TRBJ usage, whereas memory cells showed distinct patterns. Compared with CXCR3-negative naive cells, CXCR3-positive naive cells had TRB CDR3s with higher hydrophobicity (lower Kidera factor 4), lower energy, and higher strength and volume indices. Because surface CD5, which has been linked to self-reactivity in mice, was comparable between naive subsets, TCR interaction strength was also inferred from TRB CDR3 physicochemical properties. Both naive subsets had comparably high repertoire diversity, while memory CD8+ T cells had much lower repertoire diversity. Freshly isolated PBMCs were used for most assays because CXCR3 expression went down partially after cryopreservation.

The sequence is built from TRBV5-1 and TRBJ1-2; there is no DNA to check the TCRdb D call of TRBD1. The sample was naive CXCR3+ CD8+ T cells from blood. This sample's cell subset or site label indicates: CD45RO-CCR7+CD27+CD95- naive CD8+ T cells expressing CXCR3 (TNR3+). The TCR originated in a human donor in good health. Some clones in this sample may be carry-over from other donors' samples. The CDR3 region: CASSFTPGQGANYGYTF.